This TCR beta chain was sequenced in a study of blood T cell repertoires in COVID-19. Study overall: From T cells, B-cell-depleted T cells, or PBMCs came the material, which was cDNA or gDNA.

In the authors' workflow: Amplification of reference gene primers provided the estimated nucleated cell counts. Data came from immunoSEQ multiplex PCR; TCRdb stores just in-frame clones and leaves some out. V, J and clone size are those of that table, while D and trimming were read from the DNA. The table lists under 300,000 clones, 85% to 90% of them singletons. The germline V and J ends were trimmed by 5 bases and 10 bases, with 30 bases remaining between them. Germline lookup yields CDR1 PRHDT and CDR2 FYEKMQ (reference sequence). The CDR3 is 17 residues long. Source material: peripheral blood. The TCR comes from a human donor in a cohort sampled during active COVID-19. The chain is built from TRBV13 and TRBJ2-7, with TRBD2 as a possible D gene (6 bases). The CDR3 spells CASSREALEGTSRVQYF. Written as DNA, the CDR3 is TGTGCCAGCAGCCGGGAAGCCCTGGAGGGGACGTCGAGAGTACAGTACTTC.